This T cell receptor beta chain was recovered during a study of cytomegalovirus exposure and HLA in healthy donors. Primers for the PCR totalled 60 Vbeta and 13 Jbeta. Measured with immunoSEQ multiplex PCR; TCRdb has only the in-frame clones, and not every one. The sample table sets out about 130,000 clones. Study-wide results and caveats: About 87% or about 30% of the time was how often most TCR beta V segments were productive, according to an earlier analysis. In vitro assays verified that a few CMV-associated chains recognized CMV antigens specifically. More clonal expansion characterized HLA-associated TCR beta chains than equally common others in a later analysis.

As to this clone: The antigen is undetermined.

Trimming took off 3 bases at V and 0 bases at J, with 8 bases between the two ends. Germline-derived CDR1 and CDR2 are MGHRA and YSYEKL. This CDR3 is 15 amino acids long. V and J are TRBV4-1 and TRBJ1-4; tentatively, D is TRBD1 (5 bases). This TCR came from a man aged 35 to 55 in good health and CMV-seronegative. The material sequenced was PBMCs. CDR3 bases: TGCGCCAGCAGCCAGGACAAGGCAACTAATGAAAAACTGTTTTTT. Its translation is CASSQDKATNEKLFF.